This T cell receptor (beta chain) was identified in a study of blood T cell repertoires in COVID-19. The overall study: T cells, B-cell-depleted T cells, or PBMCs supplied cDNA or gDNA.

Original analysis: Reference gene primer amplification gave estimated nucleated cell counts. TCRdb's table, derived via immunoSEQ multiplex PCR, lists solely in-frame clones and lacks some. That table gives V, J and clone size, and the DNA gave D and trimming. The sample contains around 260,000 clones, around four fifths of which appear only once. The CDR3 runs to 14 residues. Germline assignment: CDR1 MDHEN and CDR2 SYDVKM. V was pared by 6 bases and J by 4 bases, with 15 bases between. The chain couples TRBV28 to TRBJ1-2; D is possibly TRBD1 (6 bases). The receptor's source is a man aged 55 to 70 who had recovered from COVID-19. Sequencing was done on a sample of peripheral blood. CDR3: CASRGGASRYGYTF. In nucleotides, the CDR3 is TGTGCCAGCAGGGGGGGGGCATCACGCTATGGCTACACCTTC.